The 26 T cell receptor beta chains in this list originate from one sample, sequenced in a study of radiotherapy plus CTLA-4 blockade in lung cancer. Profiling relied on immunoSEQ multiplex PCR, and the TCRdb table lists in-frame clones only, not all of them. The sample consists of about 120,000 clones, approximately 90% of them appearing once. The starting material was peripheral blood, obtained from a patient treated with radiotherapy plus ipilimumab. Source of these receptors: a human donor with non-small cell lung cancer that progressed on radiotherapy plus ipilimumab.

The CDR3 here is CATEGTSGTYEQYF. The CDR3 region has the DNA TGTGCCACCGAGGGGACTAGCGGGACCTACGAGCAGTACTTC. The V call is TRBV2, the J call TRBJ2-7; 13 bases align to TRBD2. The CDR3 has 14 amino acids. V shed 10 bases, J shed 2 bases, and the junction held 5 bases outside the gene matches. Germline lookup yields CDR1 SNHLY and CDR2 FYNNEI.

CDR3 nucleotides: TGTGCCAGCAGCTTAGGGAACCCCAACGAGCAGTTCTTC. Translated, it gives CASSLGNPNEQFF. This chain uses TRBV11-2 with TRBJ2-1, with no clear D. The germline gives CDR1 SGHAT, CDR2 FQNNGV. The ends were cut back, 1 base at V and 10 bases at J, with 11 bases in the middle. The CDR3 contains 13 residues.

This rearrangement joins TRBV6-1 to TRBJ2-1; 8 positions agree with TRBD2. CDR1 is MNHNS and CDR2 is SASEGT in the germline V gene. The CDR3 runs 15 residues. V lost 6 bases, J lost 3 bases, and 7 bases stayed unmatched. CDR3 residues: CASRLGLAGYNEQFF. The DNA for the CDR3 is TGTGCCAGCAGATTAGGGCTAGCGGGCTACAATGAGCAGTTCTTC.

The V and J genes are TRBV21-1 and TRBJ2-7; the table names TRBD1, a call not compared with the DNA. TRBV21-1 is deemed a pseudogene. CDR3 size: 15 residues. The CDR3 protein is CASSKWDSPTYEQYF. The CDR3 DNA is TGTGCCAGCAGCAAATGGGACAGCCCTACCTACGAGCAGTACTTC.

CDR3 sequence reads: CASKKLPGNTIYF. CDR3 nucleotides: TGTGCCAGCAAGAAGCTCCCGGGGAACACCATATATTTT. The rearrangement uses TRBV6-1 and TRBJ1-3; D is uncertain. Trimming left V 7 bases short and J 7 bases short, with 14 bases between. Germline V gene data show CDR1 as MNHNS and CDR2 as SASEGT. The CDR3 runs 13 residues.

The V call is TRBV6-1, the J call TRBJ1-2; D uncertain. Germline CDR1 is MNHNS and CDR2 is SASEGT. The CDR3 totals 13 residues. Trimming removed 7 bases from V and 0 bases from J, with 9 bases in between. The CDR3 here is CASKLGANYGYTF. Here the CDR3 DNA reads TGTGCCAGCAAGCTCGGGGCTAACTATGGCTACACCTTC.

Details on this clone: In the same sample, other DNA sequences code for this CDR3. The genes are TRBV6-5 and TRBJ2-5; unclear D gene. Between the trimmed V and J ends, which lost 0 bases and 4 bases, there was a span of 3 bases. This CDR3 contains 12 residues. Germline assignment: CDR1 MNHEY and CDR2 SVGAGI. The CDR3 sequence is CASSYSGETQYF. In nucleotides, the CDR3 is TGTGCCAGCAGTTACTCTGGAGAGACCCAGTACTTC.

This sequence joins TRBV6-1 and TRBJ2-1; TRBD2 matches at 9 bases. This CDR3 contains 17 residues. V was clipped by 1 base and J by 3 bases; unmatched bases: 7. CDR1 is MNHNS and CDR2 is SASEGT in the germline V gene. The CDR3, as DNA: TGTGCCAGCAGTGAAGAGATAGCGGGAGTTTTCTACAATGAGCAGTTCTTC. Its protein is CASSEEIAGVFYNEQFF.

The gene calls are TRBV2 and TRBJ2-7; 7 bases line up with TRBD1. V lost 7 bases to trimming and J lost 5 bases; unmatched junction nucleotides: 14. CDR1 is SNHLY, CDR2 FYNNEI, per germline. The CDR3 loop spans 15 amino acids. The CDR3 DNA is TGTGCCAGCAAACCGGACAGGCCAGGTAGTGACGAGCAGTACTTC. Amino acids: CASKPDRPGSDEQYF.

CDR3 bases: TGTGCCAGCAGCTCGGGAGGAGCCAACGTCCTGACTTTC. This codes for CASSSGGANVLTF. The chain has TRBV9 and TRBJ2-6; 7 positions agree with TRBD2. CDR3 length: 13 residues. CDR1 and CDR2 (germline): SGDLS, YYNGEE. With 4 bases clipped from V and 7 bases from J, the junction kept 2 bases outside the gene matches. The whole variable domain, filled in from reference TRBV9 and TRBJ2-6, reads DSGVTQTPKHLITATGQRVTLRCSPRSGDLSVYWYQQSLDQGLQFLIQYYNGEERAKGNILERFSAQQFPDLHSELNLSSLELGDSALYFCASSSGGANVLTFGAGSRLTVL.

The rearrangement joins TRBV6-6 to TRBJ2-3, with 8 bases aligning to TRBD1. The germline CDR1 and CDR2 sequences are MNHNY and SVGAGI (reference sequence). The CDR3 spans 16 residues. V was pared by 6 bases and J by 2 bases, with 10 bases of the junction left unmatched. CDR3 in amino acids: CASRPQTGAHTDTQYF. DNA of the CDR3: TGTGCCAGCAGGCCCCAGACAGGGGCGCACACAGATACGCAGTATTTT.

The rearrangement joins TRBV9 to TRBJ2-5; D is perhaps TRBD1 or TRBD2 (5 bases each). CDR1 SGDLS and CDR2 YYNGEE come from the germline V gene. The CDR3 has 13 amino acids. V was trimmed by 5 bases and J by 2 bases, leaving 10 bases between them. CDR3 sequence: CASSEGSQETQYF. Written as DNA, the CDR3 is TGTGCCAGCAGTGAGGGGTCGCAAGAGACCCAGTACTTC.

The chain is built from TRBV6-6 and TRBJ1-2; D is unclear. Germline values: CDR1 MNHNY, CDR2 SVGAGI (reference sequence). The CDR3 contains 11 residues. V was shortened by 7 bases and J by 4 bases, with 7 bases between the two germline ends. CDR3 sequence reads: CASTNTYGYTF. The CDR3 bases are TGTGCCAGCACAAACACCTATGGCTACACCTTC.

The genes are TRBV9 and TRBJ2-7; D is unclear. The CDR3 length is 13 residues. V was pared by 0 bases and J by 3 bases, with 7 bases between. Germline loops: CDR1 SGDLS, CDR2 YYNGEE. CDR3 in DNA: TGTGCCAGCAGCGTAGAGGGCAACTACGAGCAGTACTTC. It codes for CASSVEGNYEQYF. Using reference TRBV9 and TRBJ2-7 for the parts outside the CDR3, the full variable domain is DSGVTQTPKHLITATGQRVTLRCSPRSGDLSVYWYQQSLDQGLQFLIQYYNGEERAKGNILERFSAQQFPDLHSELNLSSLELGDSALYFCASSVEGNYEQYFGPGTRLTVT.

The rearrangement links TRBV6-1 to TRBJ2-1, with TRBD1 matching 9 bases. The V and J ends lost 6 bases and 2 bases, in that order; junction bases with no gene match: 5. This CDR3 comprises 15 residues. Germline CDR1 MNHNS, CDR2 SASEGT. The CDR3 spells CASRVDRGPYNEQFF. CDR3 coding DNA: TGTGCCAGCAGAGTGGACAGGGGCCCCTACAATGAGCAGTTCTTC.

The J gene is TRBJ2-2, the V gene TRBV19, with TRBD1 matching over 12 bases. Germline CDR1 and CDR2: LNHDA and SQIVND (reference sequence). The CDR3 loop spans 15 amino acids. Trimming took 6 bases from V and 3 from J; bases not matched to a gene: 2. In DNA form, the CDR3 reads TGTGCCAGTAGAGGGACAGGGGGCGACACCGGGGAGCTGTTTTTT. Protein sequence: CASRGTGGDTGELFF.

The chain combines TRBV2 with TRBJ2-1; 9 nucleotides agree with TRBD2. Germline CDR1 and CDR2: SNHLY and FYNNEI. There are 15 residues in the CDR3. V was clipped by 7 bases and J by 7 bases; unmatched bases: 11. The CDR3 DNA reads as TGTGCCAGCAAATACGGGACTAGCCCAATAAATGAGCAGTTCTTC. Protein: CASKYGTSPINEQFF. Supplemented by reference TRBV2 and TRBJ2-1, the full variable domain reads EPEVTQTPSHQVTQMGQEVILRCVPISNHLYFYWYRQILGQKVEFLVSFYNNEISEKSEIFDDQFSVERPDGSNFTLKIRSTKLEDSAMYFCASKYGTSPINEQFFGPGTRLTVL.

The V and J genes are TRBV6-1 and TRBJ2-7; TRBD1 agrees at 7 bases. Germline CDR1 is MNHNS and CDR2 is SASEGT. V trimming: 2 bases; J trimming: 1 base; junction bases outside the gene matches: 5. The CDR3 is made up of 15 amino acids. CDR3 sequence: CASSEYGTVSYEQYF. As DNA, the CDR3 is TGTGCCAGCAGTGAATACGGGACAGTTTCCTACGAGCAGTACTTC.

CDR3 coding DNA: TGTGCCAGTAGTGCCCGACAGGCCGCATTAAATGGCTACACCTTC. It specifies CASSARQAALNGYTF. The chain links TRBV19 to TRBJ1-2; possibly TRBD1 for D (6 bases). The CDR3 consists of 15 residues. The germline V gene encodes CDR1 LNHDA and CDR2 SQIVND (reference sequence). Deletions cut 5 bases from V and 6 bases from J, with 19 bases between.

The V and J genes are TRBV14 and TRBJ2-5; TRBD1 might be the D (5 bases). Trimming left V 0 bases short and J 1 base short, with 12 bases between. Germline V gives CDR1 SGHDN, CDR2 FVKESK. The CDR3 extends over 16 amino acids. The CDR3 DNA is TGTGCCAGCAGCCAAGAAACGGGCAGGGCCCAAGAGACCCAGTACTTC. This encodes CASSQETGRAQETQYF.

The gene calls are TRBV15 and TRBJ2-3; tentatively, D is TRBD1 or TRBD2 (6 bases each). CDR1 is LNHNV, CDR2 YYDKDF, per germline (reference sequence). Trimming left V 3 bases short and J 2 bases short, with 12 bases between. The CDR3 totals 15 residues. For the CDR3, the DNA is TGTGCCACCAGCAGCAGCCGGGGGCCCACAGATACGCAGTATTTT. This codes for CATSSSRGPTDTQYF.

This chain connects TRBV28 to TRBJ2-7; 9 bases map to TRBD2. V lost 10 bases and J lost 2; bases outside the gene matches: 9. The CDR3 has 14 residues. CDR1 is MDHEN and CDR2 is SYDVKM in the germline V gene. This CDR3 is CATCEAGGPYEQYF. DNA of the CDR3: TGTGCCACCTGCGAGGCGGGAGGGCCCTACGAGCAGTACTTC.

The CDR3 sequence is CAISQNSGRAGVEQFF. The DNA of the CDR3 is TGTGCCATCAGTCAAAATAGCGGGAGGGCCGGGGTTGAGCAGTTCTTC. The chain joins TRBV10-3 to TRBJ2-1; 11 bases map to TRBD2. The germline V gene encodes CDR1 ENHRY and CDR2 SYGVKD. J lost 9 bases, V lost 5 bases, and 12 bases had no gene match. This CDR3 contains 16 residues.

The CDR3 region is CASSTFGGQGYTF. The CDR3 bases are TGTGCCAGTAGTACGTTCGGGGGCCAAGGCTACACCTTC. This chain joins TRBV19 and TRBJ1-2, with D tentatively TRBD1 (6 bases). Trimming left V 4 bases short and J 8 bases short, with 14 bases between. The CDR3 totals 13 residues. The germline gives CDR1 LNHDA, CDR2 SQIVND (reference sequence).

This sequence joins TRBV7-2 and TRBJ2-3; TRBD2 aligns across 13 bases. The CDR3 is 17 amino acids. The junction had 10 bases not matched to a gene; V was cut back by 5 bases and J by 5 bases. CDR1 is SGHTA and CDR2 is FQGNSA in the germline V gene. The CDR3 coding sequence is TGTGCCAGCAGCCTCCAACTAGCGGGAGGGTATAGAGATACGCAGTATTTT. Residues: CASSLQLAGGYRDTQYF.

This sequence joins TRBV5-1 and TRBJ1-3; 8 bases are a match to TRBD1. Germline values: CDR1 SGHRS, CDR2 YFSETQ. The CDR3 is 15 residues long. Unmatched junction bases numbered 3, after V lost 4 bases and J lost 0 bases. CDR3 region: CASSPGQVSGNTIYF. CDR3 coding DNA: TGCGCCAGCAGCCCGGGACAGGTCTCTGGAAACACCATATATTTT.